This T cell receptor (beta chain) was recovered during a study of cytomegalovirus exposure and HLA in healthy donors. In the case of this clone: Its antigen is currently unknown.

The PCR had 60 Vbeta and 13 Jbeta primers. Source study methods: Later, an analysis found 80 million or so unique TCR beta chains, and about 10 million of these were shared. This table comes from immunoSEQ multiplex PCR, and its TCRdb copy is limited to in-frame clones, with some not included. The DNA gave D and trimming, while V, J and clone size come from that table. This table has more than 90,000 clones, approximately 74% appearing once. Study observations and caveats: TCR beta sequences reportedly predicted most subjects' HLA-A and HLA-B alleles accurately. Later, an analysis found that common viral pathogens appeared to be linked with several of the most significant clusters.

The receptor was isolated from a woman in her 40s in good health and CMV-seronegative. Sequenced: PBMCs.

The CDR3 loop is CASKRQGALEQYF. The CDR3 bases are TGTGCCAGCAAGAGACAGGGGGCGCTTGAGCAGTACTTC. The chain joins TRBV6-6 to TRBJ2-7; TRBD1 matches at 10 bases. The length of the CDR3 is 13 residues. V trimming: 7 bases; J trimming: 7 bases; junction bases outside the gene matches: 7. Germline assignment: CDR1 MNHNY and CDR2 SVGAGI (reference sequence).